The 17 T cell receptor beta chains below come from one sample, sequenced in a study of T cells in Graves' hyperthyroidism and ophthalmopathy. Amplification targeted TCR beta CDR3 regions from RNA transcripts. An initial round of RT-PCR targeting the TCR CDR3 relied on the HTBI primer set. TCRdb re-derived calls from the multiplex PCR reads in MiXCR, one entry per CDR3 protein. In the table there are fewer than 500,000 distinct CDR3 sequences, 14% to 15% of which are singletons. What was sequenced was blood. The receptor source for this set is a man younger than 35 with Graves' ophthalmopathy.

A few counts support this clonotype. The chain employs TRBV9 and TRBJ2-7; a weak D match, TRBD2 (7 bases). The CDR3 has 15 residues. The germline CDR1 and CDR2 sequences are SGDLS and YYNGEE. Trimming removed 4 bases at V and 3 bases at J, with 17 bases between. In DNA form, the CDR3 reads TGTGCCAGCAGCAACCCCGGGGGAGGGGGCTACGAGCAGTACTTC. Its translation is CASSNPGGGGYEQYF.

This clonotype was observed at least ten times. The gene calls are TRBV5-1 and TRBJ1-6; no firm D call. There are 15 residues in the CDR3. Germline values: CDR1 SGHRS, CDR2 YFSETQ. The germline V and J ends were trimmed by 0 bases and 7 bases, with 11 bases remaining between them. CDR3 sequence: CASSLGSGLNSPLHF. The CDR3 DNA is TGCGCCAGCAGCTTGGGTTCGGGCCTAAATTCACCCCTCCACTTT.

This clonotype showed up many times. The gene calls are TRBV5-5 and TRBJ1-2; tentatively, D is TRBD1 (6 bases). Trimming removed 2 bases at V and 9 bases at J, with 26 bases between. Germline-derived CDR1 and CDR2 are SGHKS and YYEKEE (reference sequence). The CDR3 extends over 17 amino acids. The CDR3 nucleotides read TGTGCCAGCAGCTTTAGGTCAAACTGGGGGCGTTCTGGAAGCTACACCTTC. Its translation: CASSFRSNWGRSGSYTF.

This clonotype appeared many times. V is TRBV4-2 and J is TRBJ2-7; D possibly corresponds to TRBD1 (5 bases). Germline V lookup: CDR1 LGHNA, CDR2 YNFKEQ. The CDR3 totals 15 residues. Between the trimmed V and J ends, which lost 0 bases and 1 base, there was a span of 10 bases. CDR3 in DNA: TGTGCCAGCAGCCAAGAAACACAGGCATCCTACGAGCAGTACTTC. Residues: CASSQETQASYEQYF.

There are many counts of this clonotype. The CDR3 reads CASSGFGYTF. CDR3 nucleotides: TGTGCCAGCAGCGGATTTGGCTACACCTTC. This chain joins TRBV3-1 and TRBJ1-2; D gene uncertain. CDR1 is LGHDT, CDR2 YNNKEL, per germline (reference sequence). The V end lost 5 bases, the J end lost 7 bases, and 5 bases lay between the germline ends. The CDR3 is made up of 10 amino acids. The complete variable domain, with remaining parts taken from reference TRBV3-1 and TRBJ1-2, reads DTAVSQTPKYLVTQMGNDKSIKCEQNLGHDTMYWYKQDSKKFLKIMFSYNNKELIINETVPNRFSPKSPDKAHLNLHINSLELGDSAVYFCASSGFGYTFGSGTRLTVV.

The V and J genes are TRBV27 and TRBJ1-1; D not certain. Germline assignment: CDR1 MNHEY and CDR2 SMNVEV (reference sequence). V shed 5 bases and J shed 0 bases, with 7 bases lying between them. The length of the CDR3 is 13 residues. The CDR3 DNA reads TGTGCCAGCAGTAAGCTGATGAACACTGAAGCTTTCTTT. As protein: CASSKLMNTEAFF.

The chain joins TRBV29-1 to TRBJ1-1; D is undetermined. Trimming pared 4 bases from V and 1 base from J, leaving 10 bases between. The CDR3 has 13 amino acids. CDR1 and CDR2 (germline): SQVTM, ANQGSEA. CDR3 sequence: CSVVGRQNTEAFF. The CDR3 DNA reads as TGCAGCGTTGTGGGAAGACAGAACACTGAAGCTTTCTTT.

V gene TRBV7-8 combines with J gene TRBJ2-5; 11 bases align to TRBD2. The V segment lost 5 bases and the J segment 4 bases; nucleotides outside the gene matches: 9. Germline V gene data show CDR1 as SGHVS and CDR2 as FQNEAQ. CDR3 length: 16 residues. CDR3 in DNA: TGTGCCAGCAGCCCCATAGCGGGAGGGCCACTAGAGACCCAGTACTTC. Translated, it gives CASSPIAGGPLETQYF.

This rearrangement joins TRBV10-3 to TRBJ2-1; TRBD1 is a possible D gene (6 bases). Trimming removed 6 bases at V and 10 bases at J, with 16 bases between. This CDR3 has 13 residues. Per germline, CDR1 ENHRY and CDR2 SYGVKD. This CDR3 is CAISRGGSPEQFF. CDR3 nucleotide sequence: TGTGCCATCAGCAGAGGGGGTAGCCCCGAGCAGTTCTTC.

This clonotype occurred many times. The chain joins TRBV10-3 to TRBJ2-7; possibly TRBD2 for D (6 bases). The V and J ends lost 5 bases and 2 bases respectively, with 13 bases between them. There are 14 residues in the CDR3. Germline V CDR1 and CDR2: ENHRY, SYGVKD. CDR3 residues: CAISMGTATYEQYF. DNA of the CDR3: TGTGCCATCAGTATGGGGACTGCTACCTACGAGCAGTACTTC.

Ten or more counts support this clonotype. The CDR3 sequence: CASSLGGQPQHF. The CDR3 coding sequence is TGTGCCAGCAGTTTGGGGGGACAGCCCCAGCATTTT. The chain carries TRBV12-3 or TRBV12-4 and TRBJ1-5; weak D call: TRBD1 (5 bases). This CDR3 has 12 residues. Trimming took 3 bases from V and 7 from J, leaving 7 bases between them.

This clonotype has more than one count but fewer than ten. The chain has TRBV19 and TRBJ2-2; D is uncertain. The germline V gene has CDR1 LNHDA and CDR2 SQIVND (reference sequence). CDR3 size: 14 residues. V was clipped by 3 bases and J by 3 bases, with 8 bases between them. CDR3 sequence reads: CASSILYHTGELFF. DNA of the CDR3: TGTGCCAGTAGTATTCTCTACCACACCGGGGAGCTGTTTTTT.

This chain joins TRBV18 and TRBJ1-5; D is perhaps TRBD1 (5 bases). The CDR3 totals 15 residues. Trimming removed 5 bases from V and 6 bases from J, with 17 bases in between. The germline gives CDR1 KGHSH, CDR2 LQKENI. CDR3 amino acids: CASSNGLAGGQPQHF. The CDR3 DNA follows: TGTGCCAGCTCAAATGGGCTCGCGGGGGGTCAGCCCCAGCATTTT.

In this sample, this clonotype turned up many times. This chain uses TRBV29-1 with TRBJ2-7; D might be TRBD1 (6 bases). CDR3 length: 13 amino acids. Trimming pared 1 base from V and 5 bases from J, leaving 12 bases between. The germline gives CDR1 SQVTM, CDR2 ANQGSEA. Written as DNA, the CDR3 is TGCAGCGTTGAAGGGATACAGGGTAACGAGCAGTACTTC. It yields the protein CSVEGIQGNEQYF.

The sample holds many counts of this clonotype. The V and J genes are TRBV20-1 and TRBJ2-3, with 12 bases that match TRBD2. The CDR3 has 15 amino acids. The V gene's germline CDR1 is DFQATT and CDR2 SNEGSKA (reference sequence). V shed 7 bases and J 5 bases; nucleotides not matched to a gene: 10. Here the CDR3 DNA reads TGCAGTGTCAGCGGCCTAGCGGGGGGGCGAGATACGCAGTATTTT. Translating it yields CSVSGLAGGRDTQYF.

At least ten counts were recorded for this clonotype. Here the CDR3 reads CSASMGVSNQPQHF. The DNA for the CDR3 is TGCAGTGCTAGTATGGGGGTTTCAAATCAGCCCCAGCATTTT. V and J are TRBV20-1 and TRBJ1-5; a weak D match, TRBD1 (5 bases). The CDR3 loop spans 14 amino acids. V was cut by 3 bases and J by 4 bases, with 13 bases left in between. The V gene's germline CDR1 is DFQATT and CDR2 SNEGSKA (reference sequence).

This clonotype was found many times. This sequence joins TRBV30 and TRBJ1-2; tentatively, D is TRBD1 (5 bases). CDR3 length: 12 amino acids. V lost 0 bases and J 7 bases, leaving 9 bases between the germline ends. Looked up from germline, CDR1 is GTSNPN and CDR2 is SVGIG (reference sequence). The CDR3 region is CAWSVQAPGYTF. CDR3 DNA sequence: TGTGCCTGGAGTGTACAGGCCCCTGGCTACACCTTC.